This TCR beta chain was identified during a study of shared clonotypes between healthy human individuals (dated by TCRdb to about 2020). As for the study more broadly: A few men and a couple of women, aged 18 to 49 years, made up the cohort. For each donor, CD4 naive and CD4 memory were each given three plates, CD8 naive was given two plates, and CD8 memory was given one plate. Blood TCR repertoires of roughly five healthy adults were deeply sequenced to estimate repertoire size and the extent of clonotype sharing between individuals. To increase sequencing depth and limit assay-specific biases, different laboratories used diverse techniques to prepare libraries and sequence TCR repertoires. Between about 0.9 and 9 billion PBMCs per donor were obtained by leukapheresis. Overall results and qualifications from the work: Naive subsets generally had larger estimated clonotype richness than memory subsets. Only blood was sampled, and tissue TCR repertoires likely differ from those in blood. Because the study included a small number of donors, the genetic and exposure-history diversity represented was limited. Incomplete sequencing was indicated by rarefaction of sorted-subset datasets, despite the large sequencing depth. Pairwise subsampling indicated that sequencing depth was expected to affect the degree of clonotype sharing among donors. When four donors were compared, the shared fraction of clonotypes was 5% to 6.5% for naive CD4, about 4% for naive CD8, about 2.4% for memory CD4, and 0.4% for memory CD8. Clonotypes shared by all four sorted-subset donors showed higher generation probabilities than non-shared clonotypes.

The donors were healthy, HIV-negative adults who had no recently reported acute infections or vaccinations. All donors were Caucasian adults living in Nashville, Tennessee, USA. CD4+ T cells were enriched through magnetic negative selection, after which naive cells were positively selected on CD45RA and the remaining negative fraction served as the memory subset. Blood was collected by leukapheresis, and PBMCs were isolated by Ficoll-Histopaque density gradient centrifugation and then cryopreserved in liquid nitrogen vapor phase. Purity and quantity of every magnetically sorted T cell population were checked by analytical flow cytometry. Genomic DNA was isolated from each sorted fraction and quantified by UV absorbance on a Nanodrop 2000c. Using the deep immunoSEQ assay, TCR CDR3 regions were amplified from genomic DNA by multiplex PCR. Genomic DNA extracted from each cell subset was distributed evenly over all wells of several immunoSEQ 96-well plates, and each plate served as one replicate. For sorted subsets, 150 to 200 ng genomic DNA, equal to tens of thousands of T cell genomes, was loaded into each replicate PCR. Purified libraries were measured with a Qubit 3.0 fluorometer, size-checked on a Bioanalyzer 2100, and measured again with the KAPA Library Quantification kit. Each immunoSEQ 96-well plate was sequenced on its own single-read 150-cycle Illumina NextSeq 550 flow cell. Per the authors' processing: The immunoSEQ output contained only junctional sequences without quality scores, so filtering could not match that applied to full-length reads. To assign V/J genes and CDR3, sequences were annotated against IMGT germline references using PyIR, a Python wrapper for IgBLAST v1.9. Any read was removed if the V/J assignment was weak (E-value above 1e-6), the CDR3 was missing, or the read contained stop codons, out-of-frame junctions, or ambiguous translated residues. V3J clonotypes were defined as sequences sharing the same inferred V gene, J gene, and CDR3 amino acid sequence. The percentage overlap between two repertoires was calculated by dividing the number of shared unique clonotypes by the size of the smaller repertoire. RTK rarefaction, the Chao1 estimator, and Recon v2.1 estimates of unobserved clonotypes were used to assess repertoire richness. Generation probabilities were computed with OLGA for all TCRbeta clonotypes obtained by the gDNA method from several donors. TCRdb took this table from immuneACCESS and kept in-frame rearrangements with V and J called. Such tables lack part of the clones; where checked against another copy, unresolved V genes explain under half of the gap, and the rest is unexplained. The DNA gave D and trimming, while V, J and clone size come from that table. Present in this sample are about 330,000 clones, approximately 79% of which were seen just once. The top ten constitute approximately 10% of the sample.

The CDR3 holds 15 amino acids from the cysteine to the phenylalanine. Only the CDR3 DNA is retained, 45 bases long and in frame from the first base. After removal of 0 bases from V and 7 bases from J, the junction retains 5 bases not matched to a gene. CDR1 and CDR2, looked up from the germline V gene, are KGHSH and LQKENI. On this clone itself: There is no known antigen for this receptor. Per-base qualities were not stored, and no clone one base away is much larger.

The sequenced sample was memory CD4+ T cells sorted from blood. Sample cell subset or site, as interpreted from the label and publication: CD45RA-negative fraction. This TCR derives from a man aged 25 to 45 in good health. The chain uses TRBV18 and TRBJ2-7; 11 bases in the junction line up with TRBD1. CDR3 region: CASSPPGQGAGEQYF. The DNA sequence is TGTGCCAGCTCACCACCAGGACAGGGGGCTGGTGAGCAGTACTTC.